Presented here are 26 T cell receptor beta chains from one specimen sequenced in a study of blood T cell repertoires in COVID-19 (dated by TCRdb to between 2020 and 2021). The library was prepared using the immunoSEQ multiplex PCR assay. The table comes from immuneACCESS by way of TCRdb, which keeps in-frame sequences with V and J called. Part of the clones is missing from these tables; in studies checked, under half for an unresolved V gene and the rest for unknown reasons. The sample yields around 130,000 clones; roughly four fifths were counted once. 9% to 14% of the sample is in the top ten clones. Sequencing used peripheral blood. The receptors were gathered from a human donor in a cohort sampled during active COVID-19.

This clone was picked up one time. The chain has TRBV27 and TRBJ1-5; 8 nucleotides align to TRBD1. V gave up 4 bases and J gave up 6 bases; unmatched junction bases: 5. The CDR3 is 14 residues long. In germline, CDR1 is MNHEY, CDR2 SMNVEV (reference sequence). Here the CDR3 DNA reads TGTGCCAGCAGTTCGGACAGGGATGGTCAGCCCCAGCATTTT. As protein: CASSSDRDGQPQHF.

This sequence joins TRBV6-1 and TRBJ1-1; TRBD1 matches 7 bases. CDR3 length: 16 residues. With V trimmed by 3 bases and J by 3 bases, 10 bases remained unmatched. Germline V gives CDR1 MNHNS, CDR2 SASEGT. The DNA of the CDR3 is TGTGCCAGCAGTGACCGCATACAGGGGCGGGACACTGAAGCTTTCTTT. Its protein product is CASSDRIQGRDTEAFF.

This sequence joins TRBV6-1 and TRBJ2-2, with 9 bases fitting TRBD1. Trimming cost V 1 base and J 7 bases; bases outside gene matches: 4. The CDR3 length is 15 residues. Germline lookup yields CDR1 MNHNS and CDR2 SASEGT. CDR3 protein: CASSEGGTGNGELFF. The CDR3 nucleotides are TGTGCCAGCAGTGAAGGGGGGACAGGGAACGGGGAGCTGTTTTTT.

The gene calls are TRBV10-3 and TRBJ1-5, with 10 bases identical to TRBD1. The CDR3 loop spans 14 amino acids. The germline V gene encodes CDR1 ENHRY and CDR2 SYGVKD. J was trimmed by 6 bases and V by 4 bases; bases with no gene match: 3. CDR3 loop: CAISGTGGFQPQHF. CDR3 coding DNA: TGTGCCATCAGTGGGACAGGGGGGTTTCAGCCCCAGCATTTT.

The V gene is TRBV3-1 (or the pseudogene TRBV3-2), the J gene TRBJ2-5; D gene unclear. The germline V gene encodes CDR1 LGHDT and CDR2 YNNKEL (reference sequence). The CDR3 consists of 13 residues. V was pared by 2 bases and J by 5 bases, with 9 bases between. The CDR3 DNA reads as TGTGCCAGCAGCCAACGAGTTGTGGAGACCCAGTACTTC. Amino acid sequence: CASSQRVVETQYF.

The V call is TRBV18, the J call TRBJ2-1; the match to TRBD2 covers 12 bases. Germline V lookup: CDR1 KGHSH, CDR2 LQKENI. The CDR3 contains 19 residues. Trimming cost V 5 bases and J 0 bases; bases outside gene matches: 11. This CDR3 is CASSGQTSGGDSSYNEQFF. The CDR3 nucleotides are TGTGCCAGCTCAGGACAGACTAGCGGGGGCGATAGCTCCTACAATGAGCAGTTCTTC.

The J gene is TRBJ2-7, the V gene TRBV11-3; TRBD2 matches at 11 bases. CDR1 and CDR2 (germline): SGHNT, YENEEA. The CDR3 totals 14 residues. After removal of 9 bases from V and 2 bases from J, the junction contained 6 bases not matched to a gene. CDR3: CARPRLAGTYEQYF. DNA for the CDR3: TGTGCCAGACCCCGACTAGCGGGAACCTACGAGCAGTACTTC.

The chain links TRBV11-2 to TRBJ2-7, with TRBD2 identical over 8 bases. Trimming at V came to 3 bases and at J to 9 bases, leaving 13 bases not matched to a gene. The CDR3 is 15 residues long. The germline V gene has CDR1 SGHAT and CDR2 FQNNGV. The CDR3 spells CASSFQAGASLGQYF. As DNA, the CDR3 is TGTGCCAGCAGCTTCCAAGCGGGGGCTTCCTTGGGGCAGTACTTC.

CDR3: CASREVSYNEQFF. The CDR3 DNA sequence: TGCGCCAGCAGGGAGGTGAGCTACAATGAGCAGTTCTTC. The rearrangement uses TRBV10-2 and TRBJ2-1; tentative D call: TRBD2 (5 bases). CDR3 length: 13 residues. The V end lost 6 bases, the J end lost 3 bases, and 9 bases lay between the germline ends. CDR1 is WSHSY and CDR2 is SAAADI in the germline V gene.

The chain couples TRBV5-6 to TRBJ2-7, with TRBD1 matching over 10 bases. From germline, CDR1 is SGHDT and CDR2 YYEEEE. This CDR3 region has 14 residues. After removal of 4 bases from V and 3 bases from J, the junction contained 4 bases not matched to a gene. The CDR3 DNA is TGTGCCAGCAGCGAATGGACAGGGGGCTACGAGCAGTACTTC. Protein: CASSEWTGGYEQYF.

V gene TRBV10-3 combines with J gene TRBJ2-2; 12 bases match TRBD2. Losses at the gene ends were 5 bases for V and 0 bases for J; bases not matched to a gene: 4. There are 17 residues in the CDR3. Germline V CDR1 and CDR2: ENHRY, SYGVKD. CDR3 sequence: CAISPTSGGANTGELFF. CDR3 DNA: TGTGCCATCAGTCCGACTAGCGGGGGAGCGAACACCGGGGAGCTGTTTTTT.

The CDR3 DNA is TGTGCCAGCAGCCTGGGACAGTTGAACACTGAAGCTTTCTTT. Protein: CASSLGQLNTEAFF. The chain combines TRBV28 with TRBJ1-1; 7 bases fit TRBD1. This CDR3 region has 14 residues. The junction had 4 bases not matched to a gene; V was cut back by 6 bases and J by 0 bases. Germline assignment: CDR1 MDHEN and CDR2 SYDVKM. The full variable domain, rest sourced from reference TRBV28 and TRBJ1-1, is DVKVTQSSRYLVKRTGEKVFLECVQDMDHENMFWYRQDPGLGLRLIYFSYDVKMKEKGDIPEGYSVSREKKERFSLILESASTNQTSMYLCASSLGQLNTEAFFGQGTRLTVV.

This clone was seen only a few times. The chain combines TRBV19 with TRBJ2-3; D possibly corresponds to TRBD2 (5 bases). In germline, CDR1 is LNHDA, CDR2 SQIVND (reference sequence). The CDR3 totals 16 residues. Trimming cost V 3 bases and J 2 bases, with 15 bases left between them. This CDR3 is CASSMRANTLTDTQYF. For the CDR3, the DNA is TGTGCCAGTAGTATGAGGGCCAATACACTCACAGATACGCAGTATTTT.

The chain joins TRBV27 to TRBJ1-6, with a possible D match to TRBD1 (5 bases). V dropped 3 bases and J dropped 8 bases, with 11 bases sitting between them. Germline CDR1 MNHEY, CDR2 SMNVEV (reference sequence). The CDR3 sequence is 14 residues long. The DNA of the CDR3 is TGTGCCAGCAGTTTCGCGGGGGTTGATTCACCCCTCCACTTT. Its translation: CASSFAGVDSPLHF.

CDR3 protein: CASSRDIMNTEAFF. The CDR3 DNA sequence: TGCGCCAGCAGCAGGGACATAATGAACACTGAAGCTTTCTTT. This rearrangement joins TRBV5-1 to TRBJ1-1; possibly TRBD1 for D (6 bases). V lost 4 bases and J lost 0, with 10 bases in between. CDR1 SGHRS and CDR2 YFSETQ come from the germline V gene. The length of the CDR3 is 14 residues.

The chain employs TRBV7-2 and TRBJ2-3, with TRBD2 as a possible D gene (6 bases). Deletions cut 5 bases from V and 5 bases from J, with 20 bases between. Germline V lookup: CDR1 SGHTA, CDR2 FQGNSA. This CDR3 has 16 amino acids. CDR3 in DNA: TGTGCCAGCAGCCAATCAAGCGGGCCCCCGGAAGATACGCAGTATTTT. It is translated as CASSQSSGPPEDTQYF.

The chain is built from TRBV2 and TRBJ2-1; 12 nucleotides line up with TRBD1. Germline V gene data show CDR1 as SNHLY and CDR2 as FYNNEI. V was clipped by 2 bases and J by 6 bases; unmatched bases: 2. The CDR3 has 15 amino acids. The CDR3 sequence: CASSEWDRGLNEQFF. CDR3 coding DNA: TGTGCCAGCAGTGAATGGGACAGGGGGCTCAATGAGCAGTTCTTC.

V is TRBV4-3 and J is TRBJ1-2; TRBD1 agrees at 7 bases. Germline CDR1 and CDR2: LGHNA and YSLEER. There are 17 residues in the CDR3. The V and J ends lost 0 bases and 7 bases, in that order; junction bases with no gene match: 14. CDR3 nucleotides: TGCGCCAGCAGCCAAGAGCCTGGGGCCGGGACAGAAGTTGGCTACACCTTC. This gives the protein CASSQEPGAGTEVGYTF.

This clone was picked up one time. The chain's CDR3 is CSASWQGDEQYF. In nucleotides, the CDR3 is TGCAGTGCTAGTTGGCAGGGGGACGAGCAGTACTTC. V gene TRBV20-1 combines with J gene TRBJ2-7; 7 positions match TRBD1. This CDR3 has 12 residues. The V gene's germline CDR1 is DFQATT and CDR2 SNEGSKA (reference sequence). The trim removed 3 bases at V and 5 bases at J, leaving 4 bases unmatched.

This sequence joins TRBV28 and TRBJ2-7; D possibly corresponds to TRBD1 (8 bases). The germline CDR1 and CDR2 sequences are MDHEN and SYDVKM. The CDR3 contains 16 residues. The germline V and J ends were trimmed by 6 bases and 2 bases, with 20 bases remaining between them. The CDR3 region is CASRSGQGGATYEQYF. The CDR3 DNA is TGTGCCAGCAGATCAGGACAGGGAGGGGCAACCTACGAGCAGTACTTC.

The DNA of the CDR3 is TGTGCCAGCAGCGCCGCCAGGGGTGAAGCTTTCTTT. This translates into CASSAARGEAFF. The chain employs TRBV7-2 and TRBJ1-1; possibly TRBD1 for D (6 bases). The CDR3 has 12 amino acids. Between the trimmed V and J ends, which lost 5 bases and 7 bases, there was a span of 11 bases. Germline V gene lookup returns CDR1 SGHTA and CDR2 FQGNSA.

This chain joins TRBV10-3 and TRBJ2-2, with 14 positions matching TRBD2. V was clipped by 4 bases and J by 4 bases; unmatched bases: 11. Looked up from germline, CDR1 is ENHRY and CDR2 is SYGVKD. CDR3 length equals 19 residues. CDR3 DNA sequence: TGTGCCATCAGTGCCCAAGGGGGACTAGCGGGGGCGGGCACCGGGGAGCTGTTTTTT. Protein sequence: CAISAQGGLAGAGTGELFF.

This chain uses TRBV5-1 with TRBJ1-1; 8 positions agree with TRBD1. The CDR3 extends over 15 amino acids. With V trimmed by 1 base and J by 4 bases, 6 bases remained unmatched. The germline gives CDR1 SGHRS, CDR2 YFSETQ. This chain's CDR3 is CASSLQQGAITEAFF. CDR3 sequence (DNA): TGCGCCAGCAGCTTGCAGCAGGGGGCGATCACTGAAGCTTTCTTT.

The rearrangement joins TRBV10-3 to TRBJ2-5; weak D call: TRBD2 (6 bases). CDR1 and CDR2 (germline): ENHRY, SYGVKD. V lost 7 bases, J lost 5 bases, and 14 bases lay in between. This CDR3 region has 13 residues. The CDR3 DNA reads TGTGCCATCAACCGGGAGCCGACGGAGACCCAGTACTTC. Protein sequence: CAINREPTETQYF.

The chain is built from TRBV3-1 (or the pseudogene TRBV3-2) and TRBJ2-3; 15 nucleotides line up with TRBD2. The germline gives CDR1 LGHDT, CDR2 YNNKEL (reference sequence). V trimming: 1 base; J trimming: 8 bases; junction bases outside the gene matches: 4. The CDR3 has 16 residues. CDR3 in DNA: TGTGCCAGCAGCCAAGGGGGACTAGCGGGGGGTGGTACGCAGTATTTT. Its protein is CASSQGGLAGGGTQYF.

The rearrangement links TRBV7-9 to TRBJ1-4, with 10 bases that match TRBD1. CDR3 length: 12 residues. CDR1 is SEHNR, CDR2 FQNEAQ, per germline (reference sequence). V lost 8 bases, J lost 6 bases, and 0 bases stayed unmatched. The CDR3 nucleotides read TGTGCCAGCGGGACAGGGGATGAAAAACTGTTTTTT. Amino acid sequence: CASGTGDEKLFF.